Below are 13 T cell receptor beta chains sequenced from a single sample in a study of T cells in Graves' hyperthyroidism and ophthalmopathy. Amplified TCR beta CDR3 regions came from RNA transcripts. HTBI primers were the set used in a first-round RT-PCR of the TCR CDR3. TCRdb analysed the multiplex PCR reads with MiXCR anew, one entry per CDR3 protein. The sample holds approximately 620,000 distinct CDR3 sequences, 11% to 15% seen once. Sequenced: blood. The source of these receptors is a woman aged 25 to 39 with Graves' hyperthyroidism that later progressed to Graves' ophthalmopathy.

In regard to this clonotype: A much larger clone lies one base from this, so it may be a read error. The J gene is TRBJ1-1, the V gene TRBV19, with D perhaps matching TRBD1 (6 bases). This CDR3 region has 14 residues. Germline V gives CDR1 LNHDA, CDR2 SQIVND (reference sequence). The chain's CDR3 is CASSITGADTEALF. The CDR3 DNA reads TGTGCCAGTAGTATTACGGGGGCTGACACTGAAGCTCTCTTT.

This clonotype occurred many times. The V gene is TRBV2, the J gene TRBJ1-2, with D perhaps matching TRBD1 (5 bases). Germline CDR1 reads SNHLY; CDR2 reads FYNNEI. The CDR3 consists of 13 residues. The V end was cut by 5 bases, the J end by 8 bases, with 15 bases between. DNA for the CDR3: TGTGCCAGCAGTAGTGAGGGGTTGAGGGGCTACACCTTC. This translates into CASSSEGLRGYTF.

Ten or more counts support this clonotype. The chain carries TRBV28 and TRBJ2-7; 14 bases are shared with TRBD2. After removal of 8 bases from V and 4 bases from J, the junction contained 7 bases not matched to a gene. This CDR3 has 15 amino acids. The V gene's germline CDR1 is MDHEN and CDR2 SYDVKM. For the CDR3, the DNA is TGTGCCAGCCAATCGGGACTAGCGGGAGCATACGAGCAGTACTTC. As protein: CASQSGLAGAYEQYF.

This clonotype was found many times. The CDR3 protein is CASRDGSSDIQYF. DNA of the CDR3: TGTGCCAGCAGGGACGGGAGCTCGGACATTCAGTACTTC. The rearrangement uses TRBV12-3 or TRBV12-4 and TRBJ2-4; D is perhaps TRBD2 (6 bases). This CDR3 spans 13 amino acids. Trimming stripped 6 bases from V and 8 bases from J, with 14 bases between.

V usage is TRBV7-2 and J usage is TRBJ1-1, with D hard to call. Germline CDR1 reads SGHTA; CDR2 reads FQGNSA. The CDR3 extends over 14 amino acids. V lost 2 bases and J 3 bases, leaving 10 bases between the germline ends. The DNA of the CDR3 is TGTGCCAGCAGCTTAAGGTATTTGGACACTGAAGCTTTCTTT. This translates into CASSLRYLDTEAFF. Full variable domain (remainder filled in from reference TRBV7-2 and TRBJ1-1): GAGVSQSPSNKVTEKGKDVELRCDPISGHTALYWYRQSLGQGLEFLIYFQGNSAPDKSGLPSDRFSAERTGGSVSTLTIQRTQQEDSAVYLCASSLRYLDTEAFFGQGTRLTVV.

This clonotype was recorded at least ten times. The chain carries TRBV5-1 and TRBJ2-7, with D perhaps matching TRBD1 (6 bases). Germline lookup yields CDR1 SGHRS and CDR2 YFSETQ. Trimming took 4 bases from V and 6 from J, leaving 17 bases between them. CDR3 length: 14 residues. The CDR3 sequence: CASSGGHEGGEQYF. In DNA form, the CDR3 reads TGCGCCAGCAGCGGGGGACACGAAGGAGGCGAGCAGTACTTC.

This clonotype was seen at least ten times. The rearrangement links TRBV14 to TRBJ2-5, with TRBD2 identical over 10 bases. Germline CDR1 and CDR2: SGHDN and FVKESK. This CDR3 has 18 residues. J lost 1 base, V lost 4 bases, and 12 bases had no gene match. The CDR3 loop reads CASSRTRLAGEFQETQYF. For the CDR3, the DNA is TGTGCCAGCAGCCGGACGCGCCTAGCGGGAGAATTCCAAGAGACCCAGTACTTC.

This clonotype was counted ten times or more. The chain recombines TRBV7-2 with TRBJ1-5; D gene ambiguous. CDR1 is SGHTA, CDR2 FQGNSA, per germline. V lost 1 base to trimming and J lost 1 base, with 8 bases between them. The CDR3 has 15 residues. The CDR3 sequence is CASSLGGWSNQPQHF. The CDR3 bases are TGTGCCAGCAGCTTAGGAGGGTGGAGCAATCAGCCCCAGCATTTT.

CDR3 region: CASSQDSGTLYNEQFF. The CDR3 DNA sequence: TGCGCCAGCAGCCAAGATTCGGGGACACTCTACAATGAGCAGTTCTTC. The genes are TRBV4-3 and TRBJ2-1, with D possibly being TRBD1 (6 bases). Per germline, CDR1 LGHNA and CDR2 YSLEER. The V end lost 0 bases, the J end lost 3 bases, and 12 bases lay between the germline ends. This CDR3 spans 16 amino acids.

This clonotype was seen repeatedly, ten times or more. The chain uses TRBV20-1 and TRBJ2-7; unclear D gene. The germline gives CDR1 DFQATT, CDR2 SNEGSKA (reference sequence). Trimming pared 0 bases from V and 5 bases from J, leaving 11 bases between. The CDR3 is made up of 13 amino acids. The CDR3 sequence: CSARDKSTHEQYF. The CDR3 DNA follows: TGCAGTGCTAGAGATAAATCCACCCACGAGCAGTACTTC.

In this sample, this clonotype turned up many times. The chain couples TRBV6-1 to TRBJ2-1, with TRBD2 identical over 7 bases. The trim removed 4 bases at V and 4 bases at J, leaving 4 bases unmatched. The germline V gene encodes CDR1 MNHNS and CDR2 SASEGT. The CDR3 loop spans 14 amino acids. Here the CDR3 reads CASSALADYNEQFF. The DNA of the CDR3 is TGTGCCAGCAGTGCTCTAGCGGATTACAATGAGCAGTTCTTC.

J is TRBJ1-4 and V is TRBV15, with D uncertain. The CDR3 spans 15 residues. Germline V lookup: CDR1 LNHNV, CDR2 YYDKDF (reference sequence). The V end was cut by 0 bases, the J end by 3 bases, with 8 bases between. In DNA, the CDR3 is TGTGCCACCAGCAGAGAAGGCAGTCCTAATGAAAAACTGTTTTTT. Its protein is CATSREGSPNEKLFF.

In this sample, this clonotype turned up many times. The chain joins TRBV24-1 to TRBJ2-5; perhaps D is TRBD1 or TRBD2 (5 bases each). The V end was cut by 4 bases, the J end by 1 base, with 9 bases between. Per germline, CDR1 KGHDR and CDR2 SFDVKD. The CDR3 consists of 14 residues. The CDR3: CATSDGTVQETQYF. In DNA form, the CDR3 reads TGTGCCACCAGTGACGGGACGGTCCAAGAGACCCAGTACTTC.